Each of the 5 T cell receptor beta chains below was sequenced from the same sample in a study of T cell responses to AZD1222 COVID-19 vaccine. The method was immunoSEQ multiplex PCR; TCRdb's version includes in-frame clones alone and lacks a portion of them. The data show 80,000 to 100,000 clones, roughly 87% seen once. The sequences come from peripheral blood, collected 28 days after the second AZD1222 dose. These receptor sequences come from an adult who received the AZD1222 COVID-19 vaccine.

This chain uses TRBV19 with TRBJ1-6; 9 bases are shared with TRBD1. Germline V gene sequence: CDR1 LNHDA, CDR2 SQIVND (reference sequence). The CDR3 contains 13 residues. V was pared by 5 bases and J by 10 bases, with 3 bases of the junction left unmatched. The CDR3 region is CASSSDRGSPLHF. The CDR3 nucleotides are TGTGCCAGTAGTTCGGACAGGGGATCACCCCTCCACTTT. Filled out from reference TRBV19 and TRBJ1-6, the complete variable domain reads DGGITQSPKYLFRKEGQNVTLSCEQNLNHDAMYWYRQDPGQGLRLIYYSQIVNDFQKGDIAEGYSVSREKKESFPLTVTSAQKNPTAFYLCASSSDRGSPLHFGNGTRLTVT.

About this clone: No conserved phenylalanine or tryptophan is present at the end of the CDR3, so a read error is the likely explanation. The DNA is omitted, as the CDR3 cannot be located on it reliably, and the CDR3 follows TCRdb's listing. The J gene is TRBJ1-1, the V gene TRBV24-1. Germline V lookup: CDR1 KGHDR, CDR2 SFDVKD. The CDR3 adds up to 9 amino acids, both ends counted. CDR3 sequence reads: CATSVRILE.

The chain combines TRBV29-1 with TRBJ2-7, with TRBD1 identical over 9 bases. The CDR3 spans 14 residues. Germline values: CDR1 SQVTM, CDR2 ANQGSEA. After removal of 6 bases from V and 2 bases from J, the junction contained 8 bases not matched to a gene. Here the CDR3 DNA reads TGCAGCGTCAGCGCTGGACAGGGGCCCTACGAGCAGTACTTC. It is translated as CSVSAGQGPYEQYF.

J is TRBJ1-1 and V is TRBV11-1; D is unclear. V lost 3 bases, J lost 1 base, and 9 bases lay in between. The germline V gene encodes CDR1 SGHAT and CDR2 FQDESV (reference sequence). The CDR3 sequence is 14 residues long. For the CDR3, the DNA is TGTGCCAGCAGCTTCTTTGGGAAGAACACTGAAGCTTTCTTT. Translated: CASSFFGKNTEAFF.

V usage is TRBV6-5 and J usage is TRBJ1-5; D possibly corresponds to TRBD1 (5 bases). The CDR3 length is 13 residues. Trimming took off 5 bases at V and 3 bases at J, with 8 bases between the two ends. Germline values: CDR1 MNHEY, CDR2 SVGAGI. As DNA, the CDR3 is TGTGCCAGCAGTCGACAGCACAATCAGCCCCAGCATTTT. Its translation: CASSRQHNQPQHF.